These T cell receptor beta chains were read from a single sample in a study of cytomegalovirus exposure and HLA in healthy donors. Using immunoSEQ multiplex PCR, the repertoire was profiled, and TCRdb retains in-frame clones only, with some absent. The sample table includes roughly 200,000 clones. Sequenced input: PBMCs. These receptors originate from a girl aged 2-10 years in good health and CMV-seropositive. CDR3s include the opening cysteine and the closing phenylalanine or tryptophan. Fields, in order: V gene, CDR3 protein.

>TRBV10-3
CATVTGLGTEAFF
>TRBV27
CASSPENQPQHF
>TRBV5-4
CASSPDPGQGAEKLFF
>TRBV19
CARTIGDREPTCTDTQYF
>TRBV2
CASTKGHLSNYGYTF
>TRBV18
CASSPIPREGGEQYF
>TRBV5-1
CASSRDSYEQYF
>TRBV27
CAARGGTEAFF
>TRBV28
CASSLFSDSNQPQHF
>TRBV7-6
CASSPGGSTEAFF
>TRBV27
CASSFLTSIRDGEQFF
>TRBV15
CATSRDWLAGDHEQFF
>TRBV2
CASRSQGGSYEQYF
>TRBV29-1
CSVAPVEETQYF
>TRBV6-6
CASSPLGQGNTEAFF
>TRBV7-2
CASSLGGHDTDTQYF
>TRBV5-8
CASSITGTREQYF
>TRBV5-6
CASSYGQGAGELFF
>TRBV28
CASSYRGQHF
>TRBV5-1
CASSFRTSGRLSTDTQYF
>TRBV25-1
CASSRQGSGYTF
>TRBV5-1
CASSLSTGGRSGNTIYF
>TRBV5-4
CASSPRSRYEQYF
>TRBV18
CASSRTGSYEQYF
>TRBV7-2
CASAPQPRGGFSGANVLTF
>TRBV7-9
CASSLPGGNEQFF
>TRBV28
CAGSPPIGLAGSYEQYF
>TRBV19
CASSTTSGTPSTTQYF
>TRBV6-4
CASSERGMNTEAFF
>TRBV9
CASSERERGYNEQFF
>TRBV28
CASSEEAGINQPQHF
>TRBV5-6
CASSPLVSGRSSYNEQFF